A selection of T cell receptor beta chains follows, all from one sample in a study of blood T cell repertoires in COVID-19. Clones were sequenced by immunoSEQ multiplex PCR, and TCRdb holds only the in-frame ones, with some missing. The data show about 86,000 clones, approximately 83% seen once. Sequencing used peripheral blood. These receptor sequences come from a woman of 80 years or more with active or convalescent COVID-19. CDR3s include the opening cysteine and the closing phenylalanine or tryptophan. D genes are given only for firm matches. Expanded clones get a size class; other rows say once, few or many, or leave the size out.

TRBJ1-5,TRBV19,-,-,CASSLQDSNQPQHF,TGTGCCAGTAGTTTACAAGATAGCAATCAGCCCCAGCATTTT
TRBJ2-5,TRBV12-3/TRBV12-4,-,-,CASSFWGEETQYF,TGTGCCAGCAGTTTTTGGGGGGAAGAGACCCAGTACTTC
TRBJ2-1,TRBV7-8,-,-,CASSLENEQFF,TGTGCCAGCAGCCTTGAGAATGAGCAGTTCTTC
TRBJ1-4,TRBV5-1,-,-,CASSFTGSEKLFF,TGCGCCAGCAGCTTCACGGGTAGCGAAAAACTGTTTTTT
TRBJ2-1,TRBV5-4,-,-,CASSPGLDTYNEQFF,TGTGCCAGCAGCCCGGGACTGGACACCTACAATGAGCAGTTCTTC
TRBJ2-1,TRBV19,-,-,CASIVFGRERGSYNEQFF,TGTGCCAGTATAGTTTTCGGCCGGGAGAGGGGCTCCTACAATGAGCAGTTCTTC
TRBJ2-3,TRBV25-1,TRBD1,-,CASSERAGGRGTDTQYF,TGTGCCAGCAGTGAACGAGCAGGGGGTCGCGGCACAGATACGCAGTATTTT
TRBJ2-7,TRBV23-1,-,-,CASSQSNRDWYEQYF,TGCGCCAGCAGTCAATCAAACAGGGATTGGTACGAGCAGTACTTC
TRBJ2-1,TRBV5-1,-,-,CASSLVRENNEQFF,TGCGCCAGCAGCTTGGTTCGGGAGAACAATGAGCAGTTCTTC
TRBJ1-1,TRBV27,-,-,CASSSGWGGPVTEAFF,TGTGCCAGCAGCTCGGGTTGGGGGGGTCCAGTCACTGAAGCTTTCTTT
TRBJ1-3,TRBV6-6,-,few,CASSYSAVMSGNTIYF,TGTGCCAGCAGTTACTCGGCGGTTATGTCCGGAAACACCATATATTTT
TRBJ1-3,TRBV9,-,-,CASSAGDADIGNTIYF,TGTGCCAGCAGTGCAGGGGACGCCGACATAGGAAACACCATATATTTT
TRBJ2-2,TRBV19,-,-,CASRPQGGELFF,TGTGCCAGCAGGCCCCAGGGAGGGGAGCTGTTTTTT
TRBJ1-2,TRBV5-6,-,few,CASSLGSGRGYTF,TGTGCCAGCAGCTTGGGCAGCGGCAGAGGCTACACCTTC
TRBJ1-2,TRBV5-6,TRBD1,few,CASSLGQGRAYGYTF,TGTGCCAGCAGCTTGGGACAGGGGAGGGCCTATGGCTACACCTTC
TRBJ2-7,TRBV19,-,-,CASSKLPGTYEQYF,TGTGCCAGTAGTAAACTACCGGGGACCTACGAGCAGTACTTC